This T cell receptor (beta chain) was identified in a study of CD8+CD57+ T cells in acquired aplastic anemia. Study as a whole: Each DNA sample taken from sorted CD4+ and CD8+ cells came to approximately 3.3 ug on average.

Germline loops: CDR1 MGHRA, CDR2 YSYEKL. V lost 1 base and J lost 3, with 7 bases in between. The CDR3 totals 13 residues. In patients chosen for sequencing, flow cytometry had shown CD8+CD57+ cell expansion. Many counts were recorded for this clonotype. It was genomic DNA that served as the template for profiling TCR beta VDJ and CDR3. In TCRdb, the reads were re-called with MiXCR into one record per CDR3 protein. This table has under 200,000 distinct CDR3 sequences, around 45% appearing once. The sample comprised sorted CD4+, CD8+, or CD8+CD57+ T cells (not recorded which) from PBMCs. This sequence joins TRBV4-1 and TRBJ2-7; D is undetermined. This TCR was recovered from a human donor with aplastic anemia. The CDR3 DNA follows: TGCGCCAGCAGCCAAGCCGCCAGCTACGAGCAGTACTTC. Protein product: CASSQAASYEQYF.